The TCR beta chain described here comes from a study of T cell changes during pregnancy in multiple sclerosis. Looked up from germline, CDR1 is ENHRY and CDR2 is SYGVKD. The CDR3 runs to 17 residues. Trimming took 6 bases from V and 5 from J, leaving 26 bases between them. Libraries were prepared by immunoSEQ multiplex PCR; TCRdb keeps only in-frame clonotypes and omits some of them. The sample yields around 59,000 clones, around 90% seen once. Source: peripheral blood, taken in the third trimester of pregnancy. V and J are TRBV10-3 and TRBJ2-7; D may be TRBD2 (6 bases). The TCR sequence derives from a female donor in good health, enrolled as a control in a pregnancy study. CDR3 DNA: TGTGCCATCAGCGAGGACATGCCGAGAGGAGGGGAGGACGAGCAGTACTTC. This translates into CAISEDMPRGGEDEQYF.